These 28 T cell receptor beta chains came from one sample sequenced in a study of T cell responses to AZD1222 COVID-19 vaccine. The table came from immunoSEQ multiplex PCR; TCRdb's copy has only in-frame clones and leaves some out. The table records about 97,000 clones, approximately 90% of them present only once. The sequences come from peripheral blood, collected on day 0 of AZD1222 vaccination. Every receptor here comes from an adult in good health.

The genes are TRBV3-1 (or the pseudogene TRBV3-2) and TRBJ2-3; the D is unclear. V lost 4 bases to trimming and J lost 2 bases, with 10 bases between them. This CDR3 comprises 14 residues. Germline V gene lookup returns CDR1 LGHDT and CDR2 YNNKEL (reference sequence). The CDR3 nucleotides are TGTGCCAGCAGCCTTCCCTACTCCACAGATACGCAGTATTTT. It translates to CASSLPYSTDTQYF.

A few counts support this clone. The chain recombines TRBV5-1 with TRBJ1-2, with 7 bases aligning to TRBD1. This CDR3 is 14 amino acids long. J gave up 3 bases and V 3 bases, and 5 bases lay outside the gene matches. Per the germline V gene, CDR1 is SGHRS and CDR2 is YFSETQ. The CDR3 region is CASSSTGVDYGYTF. CDR3 nucleotide sequence: TGCGCCAGCAGCTCCACAGGGGTGGACTATGGCTACACCTTC.

The rearrangement joins TRBV19 to TRBJ1-1, with 8 positions matching TRBD1. Trimming took 7 bases from V and 2 from J; bases not matched to a gene: 6. CDR1 and CDR2 from the germline V gene are LNHDA and SQIVND (reference sequence). The CDR3 extends over 14 amino acids. The CDR3 spells CASTDRGLNTEAFF. The CDR3 nucleotides are TGTGCCAGTACTGACAGGGGCCTTAACACTGAAGCTTTCTTT.

The chain joins TRBV6-2 or TRBV6-3 to TRBJ2-1; 10 bases fit TRBD2. This CDR3 spans 19 amino acids. In germline, CDR1 is MNHEY, CDR2 SVGEGT. Trimming removed 0 bases from V and 3 bases from J; junction bases left unmatched: 11. The CDR3 region is CASSYSSAGGPRSYNEQFF. The CDR3 nucleotides read TGTGCCAGCAGTTACTCCTCAGCGGGGGGGCCTAGAAGCTACAATGAGCAGTTCTTC.

The V call is TRBV25-1, the J call TRBJ2-3; tentative D call: TRBD2 (6 bases). CDR1 is MGHDK, CDR2 SYGVNS, per germline. V shed 1 base and J shed 0 bases, with 11 bases lying between them. There are 16 residues in the CDR3. CDR3 nucleotide sequence: TGTGCCAGCAGTGAATTGGCCGGGGGTAGCACAGATACGCAGTATTTT. Its protein is CASSELAGGSTDTQYF.

The chain uses TRBV10-1 and TRBJ1-1, with D maybe TRBD1 (5 bases). This CDR3 is built from 16 residues. The germline CDR1 and CDR2 sequences are WNHNN and SYGVQD (reference sequence). The ends were cut back, 0 bases at V and 5 bases at J, with 16 bases in the middle. The CDR3 DNA follows: TGCGCCAGCAGTGAGTCAGGCAGGGCCGGTGGGACTGAAGCTTTCTTT. Translated: CASSESGRAGGTEAFF.

The rearrangement links TRBV11-3 to TRBJ2-5; D could derive from TRBD1 or TRBD2 (5 bases each). Germline CDR1 reads SGHNT; CDR2 reads YENEEA. V was trimmed by 2 bases and J by 2 bases, leaving 12 bases between them. The CDR3 sequence is 15 residues long. The CDR3 loop reads CASSLSRDGQETQYF. The CDR3 DNA is TGTGCCAGCAGCTTAAGTCGGGACGGACAAGAGACCCAGTACTTC.

The chain recombines TRBV4-2 with TRBJ2-3, with 10 bases lining up with TRBD2. The trim removed 4 bases at V and 2 bases at J, leaving 3 bases unmatched. Germline lookup yields CDR1 LGHNA and CDR2 YNFKEQ. The CDR3 runs to 15 residues. The CDR3 is CASSRAGGNTDTQYF. The CDR3 region has the DNA TGTGCCAGCAGCCGAGCGGGGGGGAACACAGATACGCAGTATTTT.

The chain carries TRBV29-1 and TRBJ1-1; D remains unclear. This CDR3 contains 11 residues. V was pared by 7 bases and J by 4 bases, with 10 bases between. Looked up from germline, CDR1 is SQVTM and CDR2 is ANQGSEA. The CDR3 DNA is TGCAGCGCCCGAAAGGGCACTGAAGCTTTCTTT. Translation gives CSARKGTEAFF.

This clone was seen only a few times. The chain uses TRBV19 and TRBJ2-3; tentatively, D is TRBD1 or TRBD2 (7 bases each). The germline V gene encodes CDR1 LNHDA and CDR2 SQIVND (reference sequence). With 4 bases removed from V and 2 bases from J, the gap between germline ends came to 16 bases. The CDR3 has 16 amino acids. DNA of the CDR3: TGTGCCAGTAGTACAGGGGGGGGCAGACACACAGATACGCAGTATTTT. This sequence encodes CASSTGGGRHTDTQYF.

This clone was found once. This chain links TRBV27 with TRBJ1-1; 7 nucleotides line up with TRBD1. Germline V gives CDR1 MNHEY, CDR2 SMNVEV (reference sequence). The J segment lost 1 base and the V segment lost 5 bases, leaving 7 bases of the junction unmatched. This CDR3 is 15 amino acids long. The CDR3 is CASSPSRTGNTEAFF. In DNA form, the CDR3 reads TGTGCCAGCAGTCCGTCTCGGACAGGGAACACTGAAGCTTTCTTT.

The chain carries TRBV7-2 and TRBJ1-2; D is unresolved. The CDR3 runs to 12 residues. Germline CDR1 SGHTA, CDR2 FQGNSA. V was cut by 3 bases and J by 3 bases, with 5 bases left in between. CDR3 residues: CASSFGDYGYTF. CDR3 sequence (DNA): TGTGCCAGCAGCTTCGGTGACTATGGCTACACCTTC.

This rearrangement joins TRBV2 to TRBJ1-2; TRBD1 aligns across 10 bases. V lost 9 bases, J lost 8 bases, and 9 bases stayed unmatched. The CDR3 is made up of 13 amino acids. Per the germline V gene, CDR1 is SNHLY and CDR2 is FYNNEI. This CDR3 reads CARQSRTGGGYTF. CDR3 bases: TGTGCCAGGCAAAGTCGGACAGGGGGAGGCTACACCTTC.

This chain joins TRBV27 and TRBJ2-7, with TRBD1 matching over 7 bases. The ends lost 3 bases at V and 4 bases at J; junction bases unmatched: 9. The CDR3 is 15 residues long. Germline CDR1 and CDR2: MNHEY and SMNVEV (reference sequence). CDR3 sequence (DNA): TGTGCCAGCAGTTTGAGTAGGGGGCGAGGGTACGAGCAGTACTTC. Translating it yields CASSLSRGRGYEQYF.

The rearrangement joins TRBV5-4 to TRBJ2-3; D gene ambiguous. This CDR3 spans 11 amino acids. Trimming shortened V by 4 bases and J by 14 bases, and 14 bases separated the two germline ends. Germline CDR1 reads SGHNT; CDR2 reads YYREEE (reference sequence). This CDR3 reads CASSGLGPRYF. Written as DNA, the CDR3 is TGTGCCAGCAGCGGCCTCGGCCCCCGGTATTTT.

Only one count was recorded for this clone. The genes are TRBV7-9 and TRBJ1-1, with D unresolved. The CDR3 has 13 residues. Trimming cost V 3 bases and J 1 base, with 6 bases left between them. The V gene's germline CDR1 is SEHNR and CDR2 FQNEAQ (reference sequence). CDR3 protein: CASSFVENTEAFF. The CDR3 nucleotides are TGTGCCAGCAGCTTTGTAGAGAACACTGAAGCTTTCTTT.

The chain employs TRBV19 and TRBJ2-7; D might be TRBD2 (5 bases). Germline V gives CDR1 LNHDA, CDR2 SQIVND (reference sequence). Trimming shortened V by 5 bases and J by 3 bases, and 20 bases separated the two germline ends. The CDR3 totals 16 residues. The CDR3 loop reads CASSPYPTPGLYEQYF. Here the CDR3 DNA reads TGTGCCAGTAGTCCCTACCCCACTCCAGGACTCTACGAGCAGTACTTC.

The sample holds one count of this clone. The chain has TRBV2 and TRBJ1-4; D not certain. Germline V gene lookup returns CDR1 SNHLY and CDR2 FYNNEI. The length of the CDR3 is 13 residues. V was cut by 2 bases and J by 6 bases, with 7 bases left in between. DNA for the CDR3: TGTGCCAGCAGTGAAAACCTTGATGAAAAACTGTTTTTT. Translated, it gives CASSENLDEKLFF.

The chain links TRBV3-1 (or the pseudogene TRBV3-2) to TRBJ1-6; D is possibly TRBD1 (5 bases). This CDR3 spans 15 amino acids. The germline V and J ends were trimmed by 3 bases and 9 bases, with 15 bases remaining between them. CDR1 and CDR2 from the germline V gene are LGHDT and YNNKEL (reference sequence). CDR3: CASSQLTARTSPLHF. CDR3 sequence (DNA): TGTGCCAGCAGCCAGCTGACAGCCCGTACTTCACCCCTCCACTTT.

The rearrangement uses TRBV10-1 and TRBJ1-4, with D possibly TRBD1 on 6 matching bases. V shed 6 bases and J shed 0 bases, with 14 bases lying between them. In germline, CDR1 is WNHNN, CDR2 SYGVQD (reference sequence). The CDR3 is 16 amino acids. The CDR3 loop reads CASRPWTETTNEKLFF. The CDR3, as DNA: TGCGCCAGCAGACCCTGGACAGAAACAACTAATGAAAAACTGTTTTTT.

The chain recombines TRBV6-5 with TRBJ1-1, with unresolved D. Deletions cut 5 bases from V and 3 bases from J, with 10 bases between. Germline V CDR1 and CDR2: MNHEY, SVGAGI. This CDR3 spans 13 amino acids. CDR3 protein: CASSRPGYTEAFF. CDR3 coding DNA: TGTGCCAGCAGTAGGCCAGGATACACTGAAGCTTTCTTT.

V is TRBV10-3 and J is TRBJ2-5, with no clear D. V lost 2 bases, J lost 1 base, and 8 bases lay in between. This CDR3 region has 14 residues. In germline, CDR1 is ENHRY, CDR2 SYGVKD. Here the CDR3 reads CAISEGLVQETQYF. Written as DNA, the CDR3 is TGTGCCATCAGTGAGGGGCTCGTCCAAGAGACCCAGTACTTC.

This chain connects TRBV28 to TRBJ1-5; the D gene is possibly TRBD1 (6 bases). The V gene lost 6 bases and the J gene lost 6 bases, with 18 bases spanning the gap. This CDR3 is 15 amino acids long. CDR1 and CDR2 (germline): MDHEN, SYDVKM. In nucleotides, the CDR3 is TGTGCCAGCAGCATTCCCCGCCAGGGGTCTCAGCCCCAGCATTTT. This gives the protein CASSIPRQGSQPQHF.

V is TRBV19 and J is TRBJ1-5, with D possibly being TRBD1 (6 bases). Germline CDR1 LNHDA, CDR2 SQIVND (reference sequence). The CDR3 runs to 19 residues. The V and J ends lost 3 bases and 2 bases respectively, with 23 bases between them. The CDR3 DNA reads TGTGCCAGTAGTATGATTATCTTTCGAACGGAGGGGGGCAATCAGCCCCAGCATTTT. Residues: CASSMIIFRTEGGNQPQHF.

This rearrangement joins TRBV11-1 to TRBJ1-1; 9 bases map to TRBD1. CDR3 length: 13 residues. Germline values: CDR1 SGHAT, CDR2 FQDESV (reference sequence). V shed 9 bases, J shed 4 bases, and the junction held 6 bases outside the gene matches. The CDR3 DNA reads as TGTGCCAGTGAGTCGACAGGGGGCACTGAAGCTTTCTTT. It is translated as CASESTGGTEAFF.

This chain joins TRBV18 and TRBJ2-2; D uncertain. V gave up 6 bases and J gave up 6 bases, with 11 bases separating them. The CDR3 has 13 residues. Looked up from germline, CDR1 is KGHSH and CDR2 is LQKENI. CDR3 DNA: TGTGCCAGCTCCCTGGTCATGGCCGGGGAGCTGTTTTTT. Translation: CASSLVMAGELFF.

This chain connects TRBV6-1 to TRBJ1-6, with 7 bases lining up with TRBD1. The junction had 15 bases not matched to a gene; V was cut back by 4 bases and J by 0 bases. The CDR3 sequence is 20 residues long. The germline V gene has CDR1 MNHNS and CDR2 SASEGT. This chain's CDR3 is CASSVRPVTGLISYNSPLHF. As DNA, the CDR3 is TGTGCCAGCAGTGTCCGCCCAGTGACAGGGCTAATCTCCTATAATTCACCCCTCCACTTT.

The chain is built from TRBV27 and TRBJ2-5, with D perhaps matching TRBD2 (6 bases). Trimming cost V 6 bases and J 7 bases, with 18 bases left between them. Per the germline V gene, CDR1 is MNHEY and CDR2 is SMNVEV (reference sequence). The CDR3 is 14 residues long. The CDR3 DNA is TGTGCCAGCAGCGCCGACAGAGTCGGGGGGACCCAGTACTTC. This translates into CASSADRVGGTQYF.